This T cell receptor (beta chain) appears in the sequencing data of a study of blood T cell repertoires in COVID-19. Across the study: Spain, Italy and the United States supplied samples that represented acute and convalescent COVID-19.

As processed by the authors: Nucleated cell counts were estimated from reference gene primer amplification. Generated by immunoSEQ multiplex PCR, the TCRdb table keeps only in-frame clones and is missing some. The D gene and trimming were derived from the DNA, and the V and J assignments and clone size from that table. The sample lists roughly 190,000 clones; 65% to 80% were seen once. The V end lost 5 bases, the J end lost 11 bases, and 15 bases lay between the germline ends. Germline V gives CDR1 SEHNR, CDR2 FQNEAQ (reference sequence). The CDR3 is made up of 12 amino acids. The V and J genes are TRBV7-9 and TRBJ1-2; D is unclear. The TCR comes from a woman aged 45-60 years with acute COVID-19. Material: PBMCs or T cells enriched from blood (not recorded which). CDR3 in amino acids: CASSPGEFGYTF. As DNA, the CDR3 is TGTGCCAGCAGCCCCGGGGAATTTGGGTACACCTTC.